Below, 15 T cell receptor beta chains from the same sample are listed, as sequenced in a study of CXCR3-negative and CXCR3-positive naive CD8 T cells. The authors made the TRB cDNA libraries by 5' RACE using UMI labels. TCRdb re-called the 5' RACE reads; one entry per CDR3 protein, DNA not given. The repertoire table contains under 55,000 distinct CDR3 sequences. The sample consisted of memory CD8+ T cells from blood. All receptors come from a human donor in good health. Some clones in this sample may be carry-over from other donors' samples.

The V call is TRBV4-2, the J call TRBJ2-1; the TCRdb call, TRBD2, lacks DNA for checking. Germline V lookup: CDR1 LGHNA, CDR2 YNFKEQ. This CDR3 contains 17 residues. The CDR3 reads CASSQDIERGAYNEQFF.

V usage is TRBV6-2 or TRBV6-3 and J usage is TRBJ2-2; absent DNA, TCRdb's TRBD1 call cannot be checked. Germline values: CDR1 MNHEY, CDR2 SVGEGT. The CDR3 has 14 amino acids. The CDR3 region is CASSSRDRTGELFF.

V and J are TRBV28 and TRBJ1-1; TCRdb's D gene call, TRBD1, goes unchecked for lack of DNA. Germline lookup yields CDR1 MDHEN and CDR2 SYDVKM. This CDR3 is 17 amino acids long. The CDR3 here is CASRTQSGTGLNTEAFF. Filled out from reference TRBV28 and TRBJ1-1, the complete variable domain reads DVKVTQSSRYLVKRTGEKVFLECVQDMDHENMFWYRQDPGLGLRLIYFSYDVKMKEKGDIPEGYSVSREKKERFSLILESASTNQTSMYLCASRTQSGTGLNTEAFFGQGTRLTVV.

This rearrangement joins TRBV12-3 or TRBV12-4 to TRBJ1-1. The CDR3 covers 12 residues. This CDR3 is CASRSGYTEAFF.

The chain carries TRBV4-1 and TRBJ2-7; TCRdb's D call of TRBD1 is untestable without DNA. This CDR3 region has 13 residues. Germline CDR1 reads MGHRA; CDR2 reads YSYEKL. CDR3 loop: CASSQAVGDEQYF.

The CDR3 here is CSVGGGLAESPSSYEQYF. This chain uses TRBV29-1 with TRBJ2-7; TCRdb outputs TRBD2, but without DNA this stays unchecked. CDR3 length equals 18 residues. From germline, CDR1 is SQVTM and CDR2 ANQGSEA.

The gene calls are TRBV12-3 or TRBV12-4 and TRBJ1-1; TCRdb selects TRBD1, and the lack of DNA leaves this call unchecked. CDR3 length: 15 residues. CDR3 region: CASSLVGTGVAEAFF.

This chain's CDR3 is CASSKTGVNYGYTF. The chain is built from TRBV7-9 and TRBJ1-2; TCRdb indicates TRBD1, and absent DNA this call remains unverified. This CDR3 region has 14 residues. The germline gives CDR1 SEHNR, CDR2 FQNEAQ (reference sequence). Full variable domain (missing parts from reference TRBV7-9 and TRBJ1-2): DTGVSQNPRHKITKRGQNVTFRCDPISEHNRLYWYRQTLGQGPEFLTYFQNEAQLEKSRLLSDRFSAERPKGSFSTLEIQRTEQGDSAMYLCASSKTGVNYGYTFGSGTRLTVV.

The chain recombines TRBV19 with TRBJ2-3; checking the TCRdb D call of TRBD1 is not possible without DNA. Germline V lookup: CDR1 LNHDA, CDR2 SQIVND (reference sequence). The CDR3 spans 16 residues. The CDR3 is CASSTESRQRTDTQYF. The full variable domain, completed using reference TRBV19 and TRBJ2-3, is DGGITQSPKYLFRKEGQNVTLSCEQNLNHDAMYWYRQDPGQGLRLIYYSQIVNDFQKGDIAEGYSVSREKKESFPLTVTSAQKNPTAFYLCASSTESRQRTDTQYFGPGTRLTVL.

The V gene is TRBV6-5, the J gene TRBJ1-5; TCRdb gives TRBD1 as the D gene, but with no DNA this cannot be confirmed. The CDR3 is 15 amino acids. CDR1 is MNHEY, CDR2 SVGAGI, per germline. CDR3 amino acids: CASSYRGTGDQPQHF.

The chain links TRBV29-1 to TRBJ2-2; no DNA is available, so the TRBD1 call from TCRdb remains unchecked. Germline assignment: CDR1 SQVTM and CDR2 ANQGSEA. This CDR3 spans 17 amino acids. Here the CDR3 reads CSVEGLEDRENTGELFF.

The chain links TRBV5-1 to TRBJ2-7. CDR1 is SGHRS and CDR2 is YFSETQ in the germline V gene. The CDR3 extends over 13 amino acids. This CDR3 is CASSLAVSYEQYF.

The V gene is TRBV20-1, the J gene TRBJ2-1; TCRdb names TRBD1, which stays unverified in the absence of DNA. Germline V gives CDR1 DFQATT, CDR2 SNEGSKA (reference sequence). The CDR3 contains 17 residues. This chain's CDR3 is CSAKAPGTRGAYNEQFF.

The CDR3 spells CASSWLGTGELFF. The chain employs TRBV6-5 and TRBJ2-2. The germline CDR1 and CDR2 sequences are MNHEY and SVGAGI. The CDR3 runs to 13 residues.

The chain combines TRBV20-1 with TRBJ1-6; TCRdb designates TRBD1, a call that cannot be tested without DNA. The CDR3 contains 15 residues. Germline values: CDR1 DFQATT, CDR2 SNEGSKA (reference sequence). CDR3 sequence: CSARNPGTDNSPLHF.